Described below is a single T cell receptor (beta chain) sequence and its context. Which antigen it targets is not known. The source of the sample is a study of monozygotic twins with inflammatory bowel disease (dated by TCRdb to between 2017 and 2020). General notes on the study: The complete study included roughly 30 monozygotic twin pairs: 19 IBD-discordant Danish pairs and nine German pairs, of which four were IBD-concordant and five were IBD-discordant. The search for disease-associated traits relied mainly on comparing IBD patients with their genetically identical healthy co-twins within discordant pairs. Each individual had, on average, about 151 000 unique TCRalpha sequences and 181 000 unique TCRbeta sequences available for analysis.

The library was made by 5' RACE. The input for every TCR library was 3,500 to 4,000 ng of total RNA. For each sample, cDNA synthesis was carried out in eight separate reactions using SMARTScribe reverse transcriptase. During cDNA synthesis, unique molecular identifiers containing a 6-nucleotide sample barcode were introduced by template switching. TCRalpha and TCRbeta cDNA was amplified in two nested PCRs of about 17 and 10 cycles, and bead purification was carried out after each PCR. Before amplification, the cDNA was treated with uracil DNA-glycosylase and purified using the QIAquick PCR purification kit. The second PCR added Illumina TruSeq-compatible adapters along with sample-specific barcodes. TapeStation and Qubit were used to check library quality and concentration, and 4 to 6.5 ng of each library went into the pool. Sequencing of pooled libraries was carried out on an Illumina HiSeq2500 single-index Rapid Run using 2 x 100 bp reads and custom sequencing primers. The authors' analysis ran thus. MiGEC version 1.2.6 was used for UMI-based consensus assembly to correct PCR and sequencing errors. V(D)J alignment, clonotype assembly and CDR3 extraction were performed with MiXCR version 2.1.1. To normalise gene usage, clonotype sharing and MAIT/NKT TCR abundance, the top 1000, 10 000 and 20 000 clonotypes in each sample were analysed. Diversity was computed as the inverse Simpson index with the vegan R package after downsampling to 27 000 UMIs. Paired Mann-Whitney U tests on discordant twin pairs were used, with Benjamini-Hochberg multiple-testing correction. After the reads were reprocessed by TCRdb, one entry was made per CDR3 protein sequence, with no DNA. TCRdb's processing, not the authors', yielded these V and J calls. The sample's table lists a count of approximately 40,000 distinct CDR3 sequences. 4% to 6.5% of the sample lies in the top ten.

An approximately 2.5 ml peripheral blood sample was drawn into PAXgene tubes per donor and stored at -80°C. Without T cell sorting, total RNA was isolated from whole blood using the PAXgene blood miRNA kit on an automated QIAcube. Peripheral blood from monozygotic twin pairs concordant or discordant for inflammatory bowel disease was subjected to deep TCRalpha and TCRbeta repertoire profiling with unique molecular barcoding. Smoking habits were recorded for all twin pairs, and individuals were classified as current, former or never smokers. General conclusions and limits of the study: The analysis was unable to tell apart different T cell subtypes. Measured by the inverse Simpson index, TCRbeta repertoire diversity was lower in IBD patients than in their healthy co-twins. Repertoire similarity did not differ between concordant and discordant twins, which could be due to limited statistical power. Differing immunosuppressive treatments among patients may have added background noise and inter-individual variability to the repertoires. The results gave no support for a single strong signal or clonotype linked to IBD. Fewer clonotypes were shared with other individuals by IBD patients than by healthy twins, most markedly in patients showing signs of disease activity.

The CDR3, cysteine through phenylalanine, is 17 amino acids long. The protein alone is recorded here. CDR1 and CDR2, per the germline V gene, are SGHTA and FQGNSA. The specimen sequenced was blood. This clonotype was obtained from a human donor with ulcerative colitis or Crohn's disease, or a healthy co-twin of an affected twin (not recorded which). The chain employs TRBV7-2 and TRBJ1-3; lacking DNA, the TRBD1 call made by TCRdb goes unchecked. The CDR3 reads CASSSPTTGMTGNTIYF.